This is a list of T cell receptor beta chains from one sample in a study of patients and donors after allogeneic stem cell transplantation. From the RT-PCR reads, TCRdb called clonotypes with MiXCR, one entry per CDR3 protein. This table holds approximately 210,000 distinct CDR3 sequences, 41% found once. Input material: blood, either unsorted or a sorted T cell fraction (not recorded which). The receptors shown here come from a human donor who was either an allogeneic HSCT recipient or a stem cell or donor lymphocyte infusion donor (not recorded which). It is not recorded whose cells these are; they may come from a transplant donor. Each CDR3 is given with its conserved first and last residue. D genes are given only for firm matches. For some rows the clone size is stated as once, few or many, or as a class when expanded; others skip it.

d_gene: NA; v_gene: TRBV12-3/TRBV12-4; abundance: NA; j_gene: TRBJ2-4; CDR3nt: TGTGCCAGCAGTTTGGGACCGTTAGCCAAAAACATTCAGTACTTC; CDR3aa: CASSLGPLAKNIQYF
d_gene: NA; v_gene: TRBV7-2; abundance: once; j_gene: TRBJ2-5; CDR3nt: TGTGCCAGCAGCTTAGAGATCGAATTAGAGACCCAGTACTTC; CDR3aa: CASSLEIELETQYF
d_gene: NA; v_gene: TRBV10-2; abundance: NA; j_gene: TRBJ2-4; CDR3nt: TGCGCCAGCAGTGAGGACGCGAACATTCAGTACTTC; CDR3aa: CASSEDANIQYF
d_gene: TRBD2; v_gene: TRBV12-3/TRBV12-4; abundance: NA; j_gene: TRBJ2-3; CDR3nt: TGTGCCAGCGGTGCGGGAGAAGAGACAGATACGCAGTATTTT; CDR3aa: CASGAGEETDTQYF
d_gene: TRBD1; v_gene: TRBV6-6; abundance: few; j_gene: TRBJ1-1; CDR3nt: TGTGCCAGCAGTTACTTACCGGGACAGGGGAACACTGAAGCTTTCTTT; CDR3aa: CASSYLPGQGNTEAFF
d_gene: TRBD2; v_gene: TRBV7-2; abundance: NA; j_gene: TRBJ2-5; CDR3nt: TGTGCCAGCAGCCGGACTAGCGGGAGGGTGGGGGAGACCCAGTACTTC; CDR3aa: CASSRTSGRVGETQYF
d_gene: TRBD1; v_gene: TRBV27; abundance: NA; j_gene: TRBJ1-1; CDR3nt: TGTGCCAGCAGATTCACAGGGGACCGCAACACTGAAGCTTTCTTT; CDR3aa: CASRFTGDRNTEAFF
d_gene: TRBD1; v_gene: TRBV29-1; abundance: NA; j_gene: TRBJ1-2; CDR3nt: TGCAGCGTTGAAGATCGGGACAGGGGCGCCTATGGCTACACCTTC; CDR3aa: CSVEDRDRGAYGYTF
d_gene: TRBD1; v_gene: TRBV12-3/TRBV12-4; abundance: once; j_gene: TRBJ1-2; CDR3nt: TGTGCCAGCAGTGAGGACAGGGACCGTTGGATAGGCGACTACACCTTC; CDR3aa: CASSEDRDRWIGDYTF
d_gene: NA; v_gene: TRBV11-2; abundance: few; j_gene: TRBJ1-2; CDR3nt: TGTGCCAGCAGCCCGAGACAGCACTATGGCTACACCTTC; CDR3aa: CASSPRQHYGYTF
d_gene: NA; v_gene: TRBV20-1; abundance: NA; j_gene: TRBJ2-2; CDR3nt: TGCAGTGCTGGACAGTTGCCGAACACCGGGGAGCTGTTTTTT; CDR3aa: CSAGQLPNTGELFF
d_gene: NA; v_gene: TRBV3-1; abundance: few; j_gene: TRBJ2-4; CDR3nt: TGTGCCAGCAGCCAAGATCTTGGAGGGCCCAAAAACATTCAGTACTTC; CDR3aa: CASSQDLGGPKNIQYF
d_gene: NA; v_gene: TRBV4-3; abundance: few; j_gene: TRBJ1-1; CDR3nt: TGCGCCAGCAGCCAAGATAGCACCAAAATGAACACTGAAGCTTTCTTT; CDR3aa: CASSQDSTKMNTEAFF
d_gene: TRBD1; v_gene: TRBV25-1; abundance: few; j_gene: TRBJ1-6; CDR3nt: TGTGCCAGCAGCCGGGACAGCGACTATTCACCCCTCCACTTT; CDR3aa: CASSRDSDYSPLHF
d_gene: NA; v_gene: TRBV20-1; abundance: few; j_gene: TRBJ1-5; CDR3nt: TGCAGTGCTAGAGGGCACCCCCTGAATAGCAATCAGCCCCAGCATTTT; CDR3aa: CSARGHPLNSNQPQHF
d_gene: NA; v_gene: TRBV5-7; abundance: NA; j_gene: TRBJ1-1; CDR3nt: TGTGCCAGCCCCCTCGTCGGGGGGCGCGGTACTGAAGCTTTCTTT; CDR3aa: CASPLVGGRGTEAFF
d_gene: TRBD1; v_gene: TRBV25-1; abundance: NA; j_gene: TRBJ1-1; CDR3nt: TGTGCCAGCAGTGTTACAGGGGGCTTTAACACTGAAGCTTTCTTT; CDR3aa: CASSVTGGFNTEAFF
d_gene: NA; v_gene: TRBV6-5; abundance: few; j_gene: TRBJ1-2; CDR3nt: TGTGCCAGCACCCACCGATTCTACGGGGGGATTAACTATGGCTACACCTTC; CDR3aa: CASTHRFYGGINYGYTF
d_gene: TRBD1; v_gene: TRBV7-2; abundance: few; j_gene: TRBJ1-5; CDR3nt: TGTGCCAGCAGCGCGAGACAGGGTAGAAATCAGCCCCAGCATTTT; CDR3aa: CASSARQGRNQPQHF
d_gene: NA; v_gene: TRBV4-3; abundance: NA; j_gene: TRBJ2-5; CDR3nt: TGCGCCAGCAGCCAAGATCATTTGTACCAAGAGACCCAGTACTTC; CDR3aa: CASSQDHLYQETQYF
d_gene: NA; v_gene: TRBV10-3; abundance: NA; j_gene: TRBJ2-2; CDR3nt: TGTGCCATCACCGAGACAGGCCCGAACACCGGGGAGCTGTTTTTT; CDR3aa: CAITETGPNTGELFF
d_gene: TRBD1; v_gene: TRBV7-8; abundance: few; j_gene: TRBJ1-2; CDR3nt: TGTGCCAGCAGCTTAAGAACCGACAGGGGTGTACGTGGCTACACCTTC; CDR3aa: CASSLRTDRGVRGYTF
d_gene: TRBD1; v_gene: TRBV12-3/TRBV12-4; abundance: few; j_gene: TRBJ1-1; CDR3nt: TGTGCCAGCAGTACGGACAGGGAGGAGGGTGAAGCTTTCTTT; CDR3aa: CASSTDREEGEAFF
d_gene: TRBD1; v_gene: TRBV6-2/TRBV6-3; abundance: few; j_gene: TRBJ1-5; CDR3nt: TGTGCCAGCAGTTACTCCCCTGACAGGGATCAGCCCCAGCATTTT; CDR3aa: CASSYSPDRDQPQHF
d_gene: NA; v_gene: TRBV29-1; abundance: many; j_gene: TRBJ1-1; CDR3nt: TGCAGCGGGAAAGAGGCGAACACTGAAGCTTTCTTT; CDR3aa: CSGKEANTEAFF
d_gene: NA; v_gene: TRBV12-3/TRBV12-4; abundance: NA; j_gene: TRBJ1-3; CDR3nt: TGTGCCAGCAGGCGGACCGGGTCCTCTGGAAACACCATATATTTT; CDR3aa: CASRRTGSSGNTIYF
d_gene: NA; v_gene: TRBV4-3; abundance: NA; j_gene: TRBJ2-3; CDR3nt: TGCGCCAGCAGCCAAGGGGCAGGGATGGGGGCGGATACGCAGTATTTT; CDR3aa: CASSQGAGMGADTQYF
d_gene: NA; v_gene: TRBV9; abundance: NA; j_gene: TRBJ1-1; CDR3nt: TGTGCCAGCAGCGTATCGAGCCAGAACACTGAAGCTTTCTTT; CDR3aa: CASSVSSQNTEAFF
d_gene: NA; v_gene: TRBV7-9; abundance: NA; j_gene: TRBJ2-2; CDR3nt: TGTGCCAGCAGCTTAGCGATGGCAGTGACCGGGGAGCTGTTTTTT; CDR3aa: CASSLAMAVTGELFF